One and the same sample provided the 24 T cell receptor beta chains below, sequenced in a study of regulatory T cells in long-lasting Graves disease. Time point in this sample: newly diagnosed GD, antithyroid drugs for less than 3 months. Researchers made the TCR library from RNA that was extracted from PBMCs. To make TCR beta libraries, researchers used iRepertoire HTBI primers and Arm-PCR of CDR3 regions. TCRdb passed the multiplex PCR reads through MiXCR, listing each CDR3 protein once. The sample has about 360,000 distinct CDR3 sequences, around 15% seen once. These data are also associated with another study on T cells in Graves' hyperthyroidism and ophthalmopathy.

Sequences were derived from peripheral blood mononuclear cells (PBMCs), sampled at new diagnosis, from a patient treated with antithyroid drugs. All receptors derive from a woman in her late teens or twenties with Graves disease.

This clonotype was seen many times. In DNA form, the CDR3 reads TGTGCCTGGAACTCGCGGCTCCCGGGAGGACAGGGAAGTATTTGGGGATCACCCCTCCACTTT. This codes for CAWNSRLPGGQGSIWGSPLHF. The V gene is TRBV30, the J gene TRBJ1-6, with 8 bases lining up with TRBD1. Unmatched junction bases numbered 30, after V lost 4 bases and J lost 10 bases. This CDR3 has 21 residues. CDR1 is GTSNPN and CDR2 is SVGIG in the germline V gene (reference sequence).

This clonotype came up many times. V usage is TRBV12-3 or TRBV12-4 and J usage is TRBJ1-4; D is unresolved. V lost 1 base and J lost 7, with 4 bases in between. This CDR3 region has 12 residues. CDR3 loop: CASSLGGEKLFF. The CDR3 region has the DNA TGTGCCAGCAGTTTAGGGGGTGAAAAACTGTTTTTT.

CDR3 protein: CAIRTSGVGTEAFF. The CDR3 DNA sequence: TGTGCCATCAGGACCTCAGGGGTAGGGACTGAAGCTTTCTTT. This chain connects TRBV10-3 to TRBJ1-1; D perhaps matches TRBD1 (6 bases). V was pared by 6 bases and J by 5 bases, with 16 bases between. Germline V gene data show CDR1 as ENHRY and CDR2 as SYGVKD. The CDR3 sequence is 14 residues long.

This clonotype was seen many times. The chain has TRBV15 and TRBJ2-3; D is unclear. V lost 0 bases and J lost 6, with 10 bases in between. CDR1 and CDR2 from the germline V gene are LNHNV and YYDKDF (reference sequence). The CDR3 is 14 residues long. The CDR3: CATSREKRFDTQYF. The CDR3 DNA sequence: TGTGCCACCAGCAGAGAGAAGCGATTCGATACGCAGTATTTT.

At least ten counts were recorded for this clonotype. The chain couples TRBV2 to TRBJ1-2; TRBD1 might be the D (6 bases). The germline V gene has CDR1 SNHLY and CDR2 FYNNEI. Deletions cut 0 bases from V and 8 bases from J, with 22 bases between. The CDR3 contains 17 residues. DNA of the CDR3: TGTGCCAGCAGTGAAGCGGGTCTCCCCCGGGGGGCAGGAGGCTACACCTTC. This encodes CASSEAGLPRGAGGYTF. Filled out from reference TRBV2 and TRBJ1-2, the complete variable domain reads EPEVTQTPSHQVTQMGQEVILRCVPISNHLYFYWYRQILGQKVEFLVSFYNNEISEKSEIFDDQFSVERPDGSNFTLKIRSTKLEDSAMYFCASSEAGLPRGAGGYTFGSGTRLTVV.

This clonotype was recorded many times. The chain is built from TRBV30 and TRBJ1-1, with a weak D call TRBD1 (5 bases). V dropped 0 bases and J dropped 4 bases, with 12 bases sitting between them. Germline lookup yields CDR1 GTSNPN and CDR2 SVGIG (reference sequence). This CDR3 comprises 14 residues. The CDR3 DNA reads TGTGCCTGGAGTGTACGAGTCAGGGCCACTGAAGCTTTCTTT. Amino acids: CAWSVRVRATEAFF.

This clonotype occurred many times. The CDR3 reads CSARSVAGDRAYEQYF. CDR3 nucleotide sequence: TGCAGTGCTAGGTCGGTAGCGGGAGATCGCGCCTACGAGCAGTACTTC. The chain links TRBV20-1 to TRBJ2-7; 9 positions match TRBD2. CDR1 and CDR2 from the germline V gene are DFQATT and SNEGSKA (reference sequence). The CDR3 length is 16 residues. The J segment lost 2 bases and the V segment lost 3 bases, leaving 11 bases of the junction unmatched.

The sample holds a few counts of this clonotype. The V gene is TRBV5-1, the J gene TRBJ1-1, with D perhaps matching TRBD1 (5 bases). The CDR3 runs to 14 residues. Per the germline V gene, CDR1 is SGHRS and CDR2 is YFSETQ. V dropped 0 bases and J dropped 4 bases, with 10 bases sitting between them. DNA of the CDR3: TGCGCCAGCAGCTTGGCCGGGGGGTTCACTGAAGCTTTCTTT. Amino acid sequence: CASSLAGGFTEAFF.

The V and J genes are TRBV5-1 and TRBJ1-3; D might be TRBD1 (5 bases). Germline V gene sequence: CDR1 SGHRS, CDR2 YFSETQ. The CDR3 contains 14 residues. V shed 4 bases and J shed 0 bases, with 8 bases lying between them. The CDR3 loop reads CASSEDISGNTIYF. As DNA, the CDR3 is TGCGCCAGCAGCGAGGACATCTCTGGAAACACCATATATTTT.

This clonotype was detected only a few times. This chain connects TRBV18 to TRBJ2-4; 10 bases are shared with TRBD1. After removal of 5 bases from V and 6 bases from J, the junction contained 4 bases not matched to a gene. CDR1 is KGHSH and CDR2 is LQKENI in the germline V gene. There are 14 residues in the CDR3. Here the CDR3 DNA reads TGTGCCAGCTCAGGGACAGGGGCGACAAACATTCAGTACTTC. It specifies CASSGTGATNIQYF.

This clonotype was detected only a few times. The CDR3 loop reads CASSEDRRGGYTF. In DNA, the CDR3 is TGTGCCAGCAGTGAGGACAGGAGAGGCGGCTACACCTTC. This chain uses TRBV6-1 with TRBJ1-2; TRBD1 aligns across 7 bases. Per the germline V gene, CDR1 is MNHNS and CDR2 is SASEGT. V shed 3 bases and J 8 bases; nucleotides not matched to a gene: 6. The CDR3 is 13 residues long.

This clonotype was recorded at least ten times. The CDR3 loop is CASRGGGTEAFF. In DNA, the CDR3 is TGTGCCAGCAGAGGGGGTGGCACTGAAGCTTTCTTT. The chain combines TRBV3-1 with TRBJ1-1; a weak D match, TRBD1 (6 bases). V was cut by 6 bases and J by 4 bases, with 9 bases left in between. CDR3 size: 12 residues. Germline loops: CDR1 LGHDT, CDR2 YNNKEL (reference sequence). Looking up the rest from reference TRBV3-1 and TRBJ1-1 gives the full variable domain: DTAVSQTPKYLVTQMGNDKSIKCEQNLGHDTMYWYKQDSKKFLKIMFSYNNKELIINETVPNRFSPKSPDKAHLNLHINSLELGDSAVYFCASRGGGTEAFFGQGTRLTVV.

With respect to this clonotype: It is likely a read error, because the conserved phenylalanine at the end of the CDR3 is missing. V usage is TRBV5-1 and J usage is TRBJ2-1; tentative D call: TRBD1 (6 bases). CDR1 and CDR2 (germline): SGHRS, YFSETQ. The ends were cut back, 2 bases at V and 0 bases at J, with 9 bases in the middle. The CDR3 extends over 15 amino acids. The CDR3 bases are TGCGCCAGCAGCTTAGGGGGATTCTCCTACAATGAGCAGTTCCTC. Its protein product is CASSLGGFSYNEQFL.

The J gene is TRBJ1-2, the V gene TRBV6-9; 9 bases are a match to TRBD1. Germline trimming cut 4 bases from V and 6 bases from J; bases unmatched to any gene: 9. This CDR3 is built from 15 residues. Germline V lookup: CDR1 MNHGY, CDR2 SVAAGI. The CDR3 nucleotides read TGTGCCAGCAGTTCTCTAAAAGGGACAGGGAATGGCTACACCTTC. This encodes CASSSLKGTGNGYTF.

The sample holds many counts of this clonotype. The chain has TRBV28 and TRBJ2-7; D is unresolved. V was shortened by 6 bases and J by 1 base, with 7 bases between the two germline ends. The CDR3 consists of 12 residues. CDR1 and CDR2 from the germline V gene are MDHEN and SYDVKM. Here the CDR3 DNA reads TGTGCCAGCAGCCGTGGGTCCTACGAGCAGTACTTC. Its protein is CASSRGSYEQYF.

There are many counts of this clonotype. V usage is TRBV27 and J usage is TRBJ2-7; D might be TRBD1 (6 bases). CDR1 is MNHEY and CDR2 is SMNVEV in the germline V gene (reference sequence). Trimming removed 6 bases from V and 1 base from J, with 13 bases in between. The length of the CDR3 is 14 residues. CDR3 DNA: TGTGCCAGCAGCCGACAGGATATTTCCTACGAGCAGTACTTC. It codes for CASSRQDISYEQYF.

The sample holds many counts of this clonotype. The gene calls are TRBV2 and TRBJ1-2; D is perhaps TRBD1 (6 bases). The CDR3 has 14 amino acids. Trimming pared 4 bases from V and 3 bases from J, leaving 12 bases between. The V gene's germline CDR1 is SNHLY and CDR2 FYNNEI. The DNA of the CDR3 is TGTGCCAGCAGTGCGGGTACAGGGCACTATGGCTACACCTTC. Amino acid sequence: CASSAGTGHYGYTF. Complete variable domain (other parts from reference TRBV2 and TRBJ1-2): EPEVTQTPSHQVTQMGQEVILRCVPISNHLYFYWYRQILGQKVEFLVSFYNNEISEKSEIFDDQFSVERPDGSNFTLKIRSTKLEDSAMYFCASSAGTGHYGYTFGSGTRLTVV.

This clonotype was seen many times. One end of the junction varies from germline; a read error may be responsible. This sequence joins TRBV5-1 and TRBJ2-1; D uncertain. The length of the CDR3 is 13 residues. Looked up from germline, CDR1 is SGHRS and CDR2 is YFSETQ. The CDR3 nucleotides are TGTGCCAGCAGCTTGGTAGGAAAGGATGAGCAGTTCTTC. As protein: CASSLVGKDEQFF.

This clonotype was observed a single time. The chain recombines TRBV5-1 with TRBJ2-3, with 8 positions matching TRBD2. The CDR3 has 17 amino acids. With 6 bases clipped from V and 3 bases from J, the junction kept 15 bases outside the gene matches. Per the germline V gene, CDR1 is SGHRS and CDR2 is YFSETQ. This CDR3 reads CASTDTPGGGFTDTQYF. The CDR3 nucleotides are TGCGCCAGCACCGACACCCCTGGCGGGGGGTTTACAGATACGCAGTATTTT.

This chain links TRBV20-1 with TRBJ1-1; D call uncertain. The CDR3 runs 14 residues. Germline CDR1 is DFQATT and CDR2 is SNEGSKA (reference sequence). Trimming took off 4 bases at V and 10 bases at J, with 22 bases between the two ends. The CDR3 spells CSANSLKDPSVAFF. CDR3 nucleotides: TGCAGTGCTAATTCGTTGAAGGATCCGTCGGTAGCTTTCTTT.

The rearrangement links TRBV20-1 to TRBJ1-4; the D gene is possibly TRBD1 (6 bases). In germline, CDR1 is DFQATT, CDR2 SNEGSKA (reference sequence). This CDR3 contains 18 residues. The germline V and J ends were trimmed by 3 bases and 0 bases, with 20 bases remaining between them. The CDR3 spells CSASSARGPVTTNEKLFF. DNA for the CDR3: TGCAGTGCTAGTTCCGCCAGGGGTCCCGTAACAACTAATGAAAAACTGTTTTTT.

Regarding this clonotype: A far larger clone is one base from this, pointing to a likely read error. The chain joins TRBV7-9 to TRBJ2-5, with 7 bases fitting TRBD2. The CDR3 contains 19 residues. CDR1 and CDR2 from the germline V gene are SEHNR and FQNEAQ (reference sequence). With V trimmed by 4 bases and J by 5 bases, 22 bases remained unmatched. CDR3 in DNA: TGTGCCAGCAGCTCGGACGGGAGGCGGGGACGGGGTGATCGGGAGACCCAGTACTTC. Its translation: CASSSDGRRGRGDRETQYF.

This clonotype was found many times. V and J are TRBV18 and TRBJ1-1; TRBD1 might be the D (6 bases). CDR1 is KGHSH, CDR2 LQKENI, per germline. The V end was cut by 5 bases, the J end by 2 bases, with 12 bases between. CDR3 length: 14 residues. The CDR3 spells CASSTRQDNTEAFF. In DNA, the CDR3 is TGTGCCAGCTCAACAAGACAGGACAACACTGAAGCTTTCTTT.

In the case of this clonotype: A read error is possible here, since a much larger clone lies one base away. In DNA, the CDR3 is TGTGCCAGCAGAAGACGTAGACAGGGGGCAGGGGATTCACTCCTCCACTTT. It is translated as CASRRRRQGAGDSLLHF. This rearrangement joins TRBV6-4 to TRBJ1-6, with TRBD1 matching over 10 bases. There are 17 residues in the CDR3. Per germline, CDR1 MRHNA and CDR2 SNTAGT.